A selection of T cell receptor beta chains follows, all from one sample in a study of brain metastases from non-small cell lung cancer. TCRdb keeps only in-frame clones here, not all; method: immunoSEQ multiplex PCR. The table has 4,500 or so clones, approximately 80% seen once. The sequenced sample was primary lung tumor tissue. The receptors derive from a donor at least 40 years old with non-small cell lung cancer. CDR3s include the opening cysteine and the closing phenylalanine or tryptophan.

V gene: TRBV19
J gene: TRBJ2-1
CDR3 protein: CASRIAGVEGDEQFF

V gene: TRBV6-5
J gene: TRBJ1-5
CDR3 protein: CASKRREVDQPQHF

V gene: TRBV28
J gene: TRBJ1-5
CDR3 protein: CASSLDRGSPQHF

V gene: TRBV6-2/TRBV6-3
J gene: TRBJ1-1
CDR3 protein: CASSRGTEAFF

V gene: TRBV6-5
J gene: TRBJ1-3
CDR3 protein: CASLLYSGNTIYF

V gene: TRBV7-2
J gene: TRBJ1-6
CDR3 protein: CASSEVWGSPLHF

V gene: TRBV14
J gene: TRBJ2-5
CDR3 protein: CASSQVNRDETQYF

V gene: TRBV18
J gene: TRBJ2-3
CDR3 protein: CANSSDSTTDTQYF

V gene: TRBV7-2
J gene: TRBJ1-1
CDR3 protein: CASSLVRGAEAFF

V gene: TRBV11-1
J gene: TRBJ2-1
CDR3 protein: CASSLLAGGGEQFF

V gene: TRBV6-5
J gene: TRBJ1-1
CDR3 protein: CASSYPGPGGEVFF

V gene: TRBV4-1
J gene: TRBJ1-2
CDR3 protein: CASSQAVGGNYGYTF

V gene: TRBV12-3/TRBV12-4
J gene: TRBJ1-1
CDR3 protein: CASNGGIYTEAFF

V gene: TRBV10-1
J gene: TRBJ2-3
CDR3 protein: CASKRGAGTDTQYF

V gene: TRBV30
J gene: TRBJ1-6
CDR3 protein: CAWSEGLSNSPLHF

V gene: TRBV5-6
J gene: TRBJ1-6
CDR3 protein: CASSLAGVYNSPLHF

V gene: TRBV5-1
J gene: TRBJ2-3
CDR3 protein: CASSLDRGLQTDTQYF

V gene: TRBV7-2
J gene: TRBJ2-5
CDR3 protein: CASRMGSRSSETQYF

V gene: TRBV11-3
J gene: TRBJ2-1
CDR3 protein: CASSLDRNEQFF

V gene: TRBV9
J gene: TRBJ2-5
CDR3 protein: CASSPRGTGLRETQYF

V gene: TRBV5-6
J gene: TRBJ2-5
CDR3 protein: CASGSSEGGQYF